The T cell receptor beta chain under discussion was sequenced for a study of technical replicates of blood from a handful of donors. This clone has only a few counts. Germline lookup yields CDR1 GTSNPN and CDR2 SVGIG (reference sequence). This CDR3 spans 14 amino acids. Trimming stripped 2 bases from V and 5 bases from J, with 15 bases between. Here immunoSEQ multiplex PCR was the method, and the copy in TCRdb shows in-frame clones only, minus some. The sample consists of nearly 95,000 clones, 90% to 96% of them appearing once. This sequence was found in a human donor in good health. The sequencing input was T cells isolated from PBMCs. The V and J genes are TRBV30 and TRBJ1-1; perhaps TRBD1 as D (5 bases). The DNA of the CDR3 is TGTGCCTGGAGTACGTCAGGGAGGACAACTGAAGCTTTCTTT. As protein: CAWSTSGRTTEAFF.